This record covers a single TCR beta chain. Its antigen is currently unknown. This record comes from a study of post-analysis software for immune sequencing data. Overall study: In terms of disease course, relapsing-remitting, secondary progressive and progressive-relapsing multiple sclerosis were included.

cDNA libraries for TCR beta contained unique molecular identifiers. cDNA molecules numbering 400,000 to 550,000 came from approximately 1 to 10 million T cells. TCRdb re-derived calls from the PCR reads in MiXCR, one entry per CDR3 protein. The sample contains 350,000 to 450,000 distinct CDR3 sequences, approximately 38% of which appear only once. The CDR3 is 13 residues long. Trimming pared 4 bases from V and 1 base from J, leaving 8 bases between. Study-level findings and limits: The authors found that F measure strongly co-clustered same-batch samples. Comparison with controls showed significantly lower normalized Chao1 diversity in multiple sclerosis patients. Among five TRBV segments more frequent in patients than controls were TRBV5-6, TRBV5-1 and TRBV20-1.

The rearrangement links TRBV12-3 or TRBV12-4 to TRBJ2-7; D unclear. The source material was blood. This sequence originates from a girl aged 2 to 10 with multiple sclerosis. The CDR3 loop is CASSWGFSYEQYF. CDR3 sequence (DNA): TGTGCCAGCAGTTGGGGATTTTCCTACGAGCAGTACTTC.